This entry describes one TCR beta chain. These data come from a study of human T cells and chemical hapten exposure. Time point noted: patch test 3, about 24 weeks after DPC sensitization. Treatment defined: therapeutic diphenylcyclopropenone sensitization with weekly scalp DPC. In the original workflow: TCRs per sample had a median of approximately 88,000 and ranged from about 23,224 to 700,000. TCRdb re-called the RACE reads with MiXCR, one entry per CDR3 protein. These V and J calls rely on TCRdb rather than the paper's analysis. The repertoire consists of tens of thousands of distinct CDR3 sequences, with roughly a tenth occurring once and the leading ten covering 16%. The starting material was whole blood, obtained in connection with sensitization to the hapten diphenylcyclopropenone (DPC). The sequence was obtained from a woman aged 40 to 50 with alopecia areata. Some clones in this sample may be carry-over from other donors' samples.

The DNA for the CDR3 is TGTGCCAGCACCGAATTCCCAGGGTTGAGCACTGAAGCTTTCTTT. Residues: CASTEFPGLSTEAFF. The J gene is TRBJ1-1, the V gene TRBV6-2 or TRBV6-3; TRBD1 might be the D (5 bases). The CDR3 loop spans 15 amino acids. V lost 7 bases and J lost 4, with 19 bases in between. Germline CDR1 MNHEY, CDR2 SVGEGT.